This T cell receptor (beta chain) originates from a study of T cells after yellow fever vaccination. For the study at large: The SMART-Seq v4 Ultra Low Input method served to prepare the low-cell-number fractions. Study conclusions and caveats: Most primary-vaccination clones recurred post-booster (roughly 96% CD4, roughly 90% CD8). Just a small share of clonotypes turned up in the CD4 compartment as well as the CD8 compartment.

Trimming stripped 3 bases from V and 5 bases from J, with 15 bases between. The CDR3 runs to 15 residues. CDR1 SGHTA and CDR2 FQGNSA come from the germline V gene. This clonotype was seen only a few times. Its antigen is unidentified. In TCRdb, the 5' RACE reads were re-called with MiXCR into one record per CDR3 protein. The sample yields a few hundred thousand distinct CDR3 sequences, around 4% seen once. The sample consisted of PBMCs, taken on the day of the yellow fever booster vaccination. V gene TRBV7-2 combines with J gene TRBJ2-3; weak D call: TRBD2 (5 bases). The receptor was derived from a man younger than 35 who received the YFV17D yellow fever vaccine. In nucleotides, the CDR3 is TGTGCCAGCAGCTTTCAGGACTCCCCTGGAGATACGCAGTATTTT. Protein: CASSFQDSPGDTQYF.